The entry that follows covers one T cell receptor (beta chain) sequence. Its specificity is not known. This same CDR3 is encoded by further DNA sequences in the sample. Only one heparinised blood draw was taken per donor, and its volume averaged approximately 120 mL. The investigators reverse transcribed all of the isolated RNA, so they sequenced expressed TCRB transcripts. The assay was immunoSEQ multiplex PCR, and TCRdb's table has in-frame clones only and misses some. The sample has about 300,000 clones, about 13% seen once. This sample is drawn from a study of beta chain features in type 1 diabetes. Study-wide results and limits: When cDNA is sequenced, cells with high TCR expression could be over-represented. PCR might favor shorter templates, equally in patients and controls. All four CD4+ subsets of Type 1 diabetes patients contained TCRB CDR3s that were moderately but significantly shorter.

The V gene lost 2 bases and the J gene lost 2 bases, with 10 bases spanning the gap. The CDR3 extends over 14 amino acids. From germline, CDR1 is SGDLS and CDR2 YYNGEE. This TCR derives from a woman aged 18 to 35 with type 1 diabetes. The V gene is TRBV9, the J gene TRBJ1-1; D is unresolved. Sample: naive CD4+ T cells from blood. The CDR3 coding sequence is TGTGCCAGCAGCGTCCAAGGGAGCAACACTGAAGCTTTCTTT. It specifies CASSVQGSNTEAFF.